The 16 T cell receptor beta chains below were found in one sample sequenced in a study of identical twins. TCRdb itself ran the 5' RACE reads through MiXCR, one entry per CDR3 protein. The table lists about 690,000 distinct CDR3 sequences, 5.5% to 6.5% of them singletons. The sample was naive T cells sorted from blood. The receptors here all came from a man aged 18-30 years in good health.

This clonotype was recorded at least ten times. The V call is TRBV11-2, the J call TRBJ1-5; tentatively, D is TRBD1 (6 bases). CDR1 and CDR2 from the germline V gene are SGHAT and FQNNGV. Trimming stripped 5 bases from V and 6 bases from J, with 20 bases between. This CDR3 has 16 amino acids. CDR3 nucleotides: TGTGCCAGCAGCCTGGGCCGTGGGGGGCCAAGTCAGCCCCAGCATTTT. Encoded protein: CASSLGRGGPSQPQHF.

This clonotype was seen only a few times. The chain joins TRBV5-6 to TRBJ2-1, with 7 bases that match TRBD2. The CDR3 totals 16 residues. Germline assignment: CDR1 SGHDT and CDR2 YYEEEE. V shed 6 bases and J 3 bases; nucleotides not matched to a gene: 12. The CDR3 sequence is CASTLGAGKFYNEQFF. CDR3 DNA: TGTGCCAGCACCCTTGGAGCGGGAAAGTTCTACAATGAGCAGTTCTTC. Filled out from reference TRBV5-6 and TRBJ2-1, the complete variable domain reads DAGVTQSPTHLIKTRGQQVTLRCSPKSGHDTVSWYQQALGQGPQFIFQYYEEEERQRGNFPDRFSGHQFPNYSSELNVNALLLGDSALYLCASTLGAGKFYNEQFFGPGTRLTVL.

V gene TRBV9 combines with J gene TRBJ2-3; TRBD2 aligns across 10 bases. Germline V gene sequence: CDR1 SGDLS, CDR2 YYNGEE. CDR3 size: 17 residues. J was trimmed by 2 bases and V by 3 bases; bases with no gene match: 9. The CDR3 loop reads CASSASPLAGTTDTQYF. The CDR3 nucleotides are TGTGCCAGCAGCGCCAGTCCACTAGCGGGGACCACAGATACGCAGTATTTT.

This clonotype was counted at least ten times. The V and J genes are TRBV4-2 and TRBJ2-2, with TRBD1 matching 9 bases. The CDR3 has 16 amino acids. Germline-derived CDR1 and CDR2 are LGHNA and YNFKEQ. Trimming took 3 bases from V and 4 from J; bases not matched to a gene: 6. The CDR3 bases are TGTGCCAGCAGCCAGACCGGGACAGGGTCCACCGGGGAGCTGTTTTTT. Amino acids: CASSQTGTGSTGELFF.

V usage is TRBV3-1 and J usage is TRBJ2-2; 10 bases match TRBD2. The CDR3 has 17 residues. The trim removed 4 bases at V and 0 bases at J, leaving 5 bases unmatched. Per germline, CDR1 LGHDT and CDR2 YNNKEL (reference sequence). The CDR3 DNA reads as TGTGCCAGCAGCCGAAGCGGGAGGGCTACGAACACCGGGGAGCTGTTTTTT. Translation: CASSRSGRATNTGELFF.

This clonotype was seen repeatedly, ten times or more. V gene TRBV12-3 or TRBV12-4 combines with J gene TRBJ2-5; 14 nucleotides line up with TRBD2. Germline trimming cut 5 bases from V and 5 bases from J; bases unmatched to any gene: 7. The CDR3 runs to 16 residues. CDR3 loop: CASSPGTSGSWETQYF. The CDR3 region has the DNA TGTGCCAGCAGTCCGGGGACTAGCGGGAGTTGGGAGACCCAGTACTTC.

In this sample, this clonotype turned up many times. The V gene is TRBV20-1, the J gene TRBJ2-1; TRBD2 matches 7 bases. Looked up from germline, CDR1 is DFQATT and CDR2 is SNEGSKA (reference sequence). The V gene end was trimmed by 4 bases and the J gene end by 8 bases; junction bases not matched to a gene: 20. This CDR3 is built from 17 residues. This CDR3 is CSATPLGGGKMVDEQFF. CDR3 DNA sequence: TGCAGTGCTACCCCTCTGGGGGGAGGGAAGATGGTCGATGAGCAGTTCTTC.

This chain links TRBV6-5 with TRBJ1-5; D ambiguous. Germline V gives CDR1 MNHEY, CDR2 SVGAGI. This CDR3 comprises 11 residues. V was pared by 5 bases and J by 11 bases, with 10 bases between. The CDR3 loop reads CASSSGQAQHF. The CDR3 DNA sequence: TGTGCCAGCAGTAGCGGTCAAGCCCAGCATTTT.

The chain employs TRBV2 and TRBJ2-7, with 8 positions matching TRBD1. This CDR3 has 12 amino acids. Germline-derived CDR1 and CDR2 are SNHLY and FYNNEI. Germline trimming cut 7 bases from V and 6 bases from J; bases unmatched to any gene: 5. The CDR3: CASNGQGGEQYF. In DNA, the CDR3 is TGTGCCAGCAACGGACAGGGAGGCGAGCAGTACTTC.

This clonotype occurred many times. This chain connects TRBV12-3 or TRBV12-4 to TRBJ1-6, with D uncertain. Trimming stripped 6 bases from V and 7 bases from J, with 16 bases between. The CDR3 has 15 residues. This CDR3 is CASSFRSGGNSPLHF. DNA of the CDR3: TGTGCCAGCAGCTTCAGGTCAGGCGGCAATTCACCCCTCCACTTT.

This clonotype appeared many times. The chain carries TRBV3-1 and TRBJ2-1, with TRBD2 identical over 9 bases. Trimming at V came to 4 bases and at J to 14 bases, leaving 6 bases not matched to a gene. The CDR3 is made up of 12 amino acids. Per germline, CDR1 LGHDT and CDR2 YNNKEL (reference sequence). Written as DNA, the CDR3 is TGTGCCAGCAGCCCCGGGGCGGGAGGGGAGTTCTTC. Residues: CASSPGAGGEFF.

This clonotype was counted many times. The V call is TRBV29-1, the J call TRBJ1-4, with D perhaps matching TRBD1 (5 bases). Trimming left V 7 bases short and J 3 bases short, with 12 bases between. CDR1 SQVTM and CDR2 ANQGSEA come from the germline V gene. This CDR3 has 13 amino acids. This CDR3 is CSAFRASNEKLFF. The CDR3 coding sequence is TGCAGCGCCTTCAGGGCCTCTAATGAAAAACTGTTTTTT.

The sample holds many counts of this clonotype. J is TRBJ2-1 and V is TRBV20-1; perhaps TRBD1 as D (6 bases). CDR3 length: 11 amino acids. Germline values: CDR1 DFQATT, CDR2 SNEGSKA (reference sequence). Trimming shortened V by 3 bases and J by 8 bases, and 8 bases separated the two germline ends. CDR3 in DNA: TGCAGTGCTAGTAAGGGGGATGAGCAGTTCTTC. Its protein product is CSASKGDEQFF.

This clonotype was detected many times. V is TRBV12-3 or TRBV12-4 and J is TRBJ2-1; 7 nucleotides match TRBD2. V lost 6 bases and J lost 5; bases outside the gene matches: 10. This CDR3 contains 15 residues. In DNA form, the CDR3 reads TGTGCCAGCAGAGTGCTAGCGGAACCAAACAATGAGCAGTTCTTC. This codes for CASRVLAEPNNEQFF.

The table lists this clonotype with many counts. The CDR3 nucleotides are TGCAGTGCTCTGGGACTAGCGGGAGGAAACTACGAGCAGTACGTC. Translating it yields CSALGLAGGNYEQYV. The V call is TRBV20-1, the J call TRBJ2-7; 15 bases agree with TRBD2. The germline V gene encodes CDR1 DFQATT and CDR2 SNEGSKA (reference sequence). The CDR3 runs to 15 residues. V was clipped by 5 bases and J by 3 bases; unmatched bases: 5.

This clonotype showed up many times. CDR3 loop: CASSLGRAGEKLFF. DNA for the CDR3: TGTGCCAGCAGCTTAGGACGGGCCGGTGAAAAACTGTTTTTT. J is TRBJ1-4 and V is TRBV7-2; D gene uncertain. There are 14 residues in the CDR3. The germline V gene has CDR1 SGHTA and CDR2 FQGNSA. V lost 1 base to trimming and J lost 7 bases, with 10 bases between them. The full variable domain, rest sourced from reference TRBV7-2 and TRBJ1-4, is GAGVSQSPSNKVTEKGKDVELRCDPISGHTALYWYRQSLGQGLEFLIYFQGNSAPDKSGLPSDRFSAERTGGSVSTLTIQRTQQEDSAVYLCASSLGRAGEKLFFGSGTQLSVL.